The following is a T cell receptor beta chain sequence with its context. As yet, its antigen is unknown. The data are from a study of CD8 T cells in Susac syndrome. General observations from the study: Clonal expansion involving Susac CD8+ cells peaked in TEMRA cells and active patients.

This CDR3 region has 17 residues. Germline V gene data show CDR1 as MRHNA and CDR2 as SNTAGT. With 5 bases clipped from V and 0 bases from J, the junction kept 8 bases outside the gene matches. Roughly 0.45 to 1 ug RNA was reverse transcribed with random hexamers. TCRdb reanalysed the immunoSEQ multiplex PCR reads using MiXCR and keeps one entry per CDR3 protein. The sample includes roughly 190,000 distinct CDR3 sequences, approximately 95% of them seen just once. This TCR was recovered from a human donor with Susac syndrome. What was sequenced was CD8+ T cells from PBMCs. The chain combines TRBV6-4 with TRBJ2-1; 9 bases match TRBD2. Here the CDR3 reads CASSQLAGGGSYNEQFF. The CDR3 nucleotides are TGTGCCAGCAGTCAACTAGCGGGCGGTGGCTCCTACAATGAGCAGTTCTTC.